This entry describes one T cell receptor beta chain. The antigen is not known. The CDR3 is made up of 14 amino acids. V lost 5 bases and J lost 0, with 9 bases in between. CDR1 is SGHVS and CDR2 is FNYEAQ in the germline V gene. This sample was included in a study of beta chain features in type 1 diabetes. General study points: Moderate yet significant TCRB CDR3 shortening was seen in Type 1 diabetes patients in all four CD4+ subsets.

Sequenced material consisted of expressed TCRB transcripts (all of the isolated RNA was reverse transcribed). Here immunoSEQ multiplex PCR was the method, and the copy in TCRdb shows in-frame clones only, minus some. The sample lists some 250,000 clones, under 13% seen once, with around 0.015% in the top ten. Every single donor gave one heparinised blood draw, and these averaged about 116 mL. The J gene is TRBJ2-3, the V gene TRBV7-6; D remains unclear. This TCR derives from a man aged 30 to 39 with type 1 diabetes. The sequenced sample consisted of naive CD4+ T cells from blood. CDR3 protein: CASSAMTSTDTQYF. CDR3 sequence (DNA): TGTGCCAGCAGCGCAATGACTAGCACAGATACGCAGTATTTT.